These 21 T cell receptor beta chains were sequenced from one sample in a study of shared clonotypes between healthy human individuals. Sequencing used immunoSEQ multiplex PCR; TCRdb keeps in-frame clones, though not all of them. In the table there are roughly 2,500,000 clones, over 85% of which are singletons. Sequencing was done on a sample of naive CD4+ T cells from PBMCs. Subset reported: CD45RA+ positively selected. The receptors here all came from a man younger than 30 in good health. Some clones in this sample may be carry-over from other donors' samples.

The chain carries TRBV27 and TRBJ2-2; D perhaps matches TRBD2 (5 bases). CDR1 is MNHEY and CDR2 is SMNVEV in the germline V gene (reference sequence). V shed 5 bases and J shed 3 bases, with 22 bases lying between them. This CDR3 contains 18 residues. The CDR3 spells CASSLRGSGNKYTGELFF. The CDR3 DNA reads TGTGCCAGCAGTCTCAGAGGGTCGGGGAATAAGTACACCGGGGAGCTGTTTTTT.

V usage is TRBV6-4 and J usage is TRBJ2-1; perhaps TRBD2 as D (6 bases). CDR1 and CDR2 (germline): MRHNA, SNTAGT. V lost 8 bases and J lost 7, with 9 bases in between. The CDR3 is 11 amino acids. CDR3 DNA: TGTGCCAGCGCTGCGGGGAATGAGCAGTTCTTC. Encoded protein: CASAAGNEQFF.

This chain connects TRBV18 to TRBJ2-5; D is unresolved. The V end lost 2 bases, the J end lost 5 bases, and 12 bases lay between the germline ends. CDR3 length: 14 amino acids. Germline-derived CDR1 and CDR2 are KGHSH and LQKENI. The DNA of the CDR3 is TGTGCCAGCTCACCATCCGGCCTCCGGGAGACCCAGTACTTC. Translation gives CASSPSGLRETQYF.

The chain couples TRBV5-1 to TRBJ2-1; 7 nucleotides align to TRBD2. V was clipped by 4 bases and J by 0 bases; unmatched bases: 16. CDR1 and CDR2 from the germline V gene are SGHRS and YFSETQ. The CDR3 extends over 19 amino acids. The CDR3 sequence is CASSLSPSGYQSSYNEQFF. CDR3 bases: TGCGCCAGCAGCCTATCCCCTAGCGGATACCAAAGCTCCTACAATGAGCAGTTCTTC.

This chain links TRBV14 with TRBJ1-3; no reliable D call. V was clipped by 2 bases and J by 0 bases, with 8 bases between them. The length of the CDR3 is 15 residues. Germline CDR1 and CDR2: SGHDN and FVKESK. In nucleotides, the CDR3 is TGTGCCAGCAGCCAATATCTCCACTCTGGAAACACCATATATTTT. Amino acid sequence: CASSQYLHSGNTIYF.

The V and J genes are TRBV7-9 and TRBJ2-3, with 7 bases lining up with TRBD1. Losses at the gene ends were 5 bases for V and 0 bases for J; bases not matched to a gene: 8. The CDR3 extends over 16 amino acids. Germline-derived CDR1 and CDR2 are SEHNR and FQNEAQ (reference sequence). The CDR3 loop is CASSVKGQISTDTQYF. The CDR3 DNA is TGTGCCAGCAGCGTAAAGGGACAGATTAGCACAGATACGCAGTATTTT. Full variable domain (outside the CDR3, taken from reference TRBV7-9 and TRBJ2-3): DTGVSQNPRHKITKRGQNVTFRCDPISEHNRLYWYRQTLGQGPEFLTYFQNEAQLEKSRLLSDRFSAERPKGSFSTLEIQRTEQGDSAMYLCASSVKGQISTDTQYFGPGTRLTVL.

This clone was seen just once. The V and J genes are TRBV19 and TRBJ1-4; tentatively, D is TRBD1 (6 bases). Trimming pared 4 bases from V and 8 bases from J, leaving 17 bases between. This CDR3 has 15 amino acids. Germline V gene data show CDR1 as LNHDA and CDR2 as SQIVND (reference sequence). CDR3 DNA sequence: TGTGCCAGTAGTACCCGGAGGGGGGCACCCGAAAAACTGTTTTTT. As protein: CASSTRRGAPEKLFF. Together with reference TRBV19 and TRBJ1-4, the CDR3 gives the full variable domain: DGGITQSPKYLFRKEGQNVTLSCEQNLNHDAMYWYRQDPGQGLRLIYYSQIVNDFQKGDIAEGYSVSREKKESFPLTVTSAQKNPTAFYLCASSTRRGAPEKLFFGSGTQLSVL.

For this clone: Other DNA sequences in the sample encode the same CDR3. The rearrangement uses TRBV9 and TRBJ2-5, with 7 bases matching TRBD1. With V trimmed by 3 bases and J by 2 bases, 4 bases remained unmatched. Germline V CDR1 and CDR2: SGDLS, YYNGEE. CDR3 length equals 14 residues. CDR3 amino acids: CASSAGQPQETQYF. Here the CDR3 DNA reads TGTGCCAGCAGCGCGGGACAGCCACAAGAGACCCAGTACTTC.

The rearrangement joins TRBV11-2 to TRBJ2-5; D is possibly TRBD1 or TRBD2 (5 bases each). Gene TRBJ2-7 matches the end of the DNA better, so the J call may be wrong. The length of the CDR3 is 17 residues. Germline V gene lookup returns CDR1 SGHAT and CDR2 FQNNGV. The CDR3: CASSLEATGTLRVEQYF. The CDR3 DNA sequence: TGTGCCAGCAGCTTAGAAGCAACCGGGACCCTACGGGTCGAGCAGTACTTC.

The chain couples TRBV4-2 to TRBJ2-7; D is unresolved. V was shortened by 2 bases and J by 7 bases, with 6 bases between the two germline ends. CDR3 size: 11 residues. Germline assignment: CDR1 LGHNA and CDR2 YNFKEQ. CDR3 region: CASSQNEEQYF. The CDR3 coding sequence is TGTGCCAGCAGCCAAAACGAGGAGCAGTACTTC.

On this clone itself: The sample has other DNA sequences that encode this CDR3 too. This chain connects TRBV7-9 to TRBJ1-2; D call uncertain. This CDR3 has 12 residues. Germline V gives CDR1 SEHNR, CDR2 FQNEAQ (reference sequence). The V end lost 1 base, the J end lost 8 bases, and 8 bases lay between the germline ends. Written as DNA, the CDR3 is TGTGCCAGCAGCTTAGGGGTCGGGGGCTACACCTTC. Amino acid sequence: CASSLGVGGYTF. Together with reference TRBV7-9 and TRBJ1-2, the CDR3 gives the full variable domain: DTGVSQNPRHKITKRGQNVTFRCDPISEHNRLYWYRQTLGQGPEFLTYFQNEAQLEKSRLLSDRFSAERPKGSFSTLEIQRTEQGDSAMYLCASSLGVGGYTFGSGTRLTVV.

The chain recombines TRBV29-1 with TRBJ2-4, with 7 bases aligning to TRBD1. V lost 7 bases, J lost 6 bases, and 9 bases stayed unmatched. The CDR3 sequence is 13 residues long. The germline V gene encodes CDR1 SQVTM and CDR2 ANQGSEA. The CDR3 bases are TGCAGCGCAGCCCGGGACAGAGGAAACATTCAGTACTTC. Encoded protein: CSAARDRGNIQYF.

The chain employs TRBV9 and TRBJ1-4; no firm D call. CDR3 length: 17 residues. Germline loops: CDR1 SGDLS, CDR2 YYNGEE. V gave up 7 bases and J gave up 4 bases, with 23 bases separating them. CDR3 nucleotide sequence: TGTGCCAGCGGCGGAGGCGGAGGACTGGGCGATAATGAAAAACTGTTTTTT. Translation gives CASGGGGGLGDNEKLFF.

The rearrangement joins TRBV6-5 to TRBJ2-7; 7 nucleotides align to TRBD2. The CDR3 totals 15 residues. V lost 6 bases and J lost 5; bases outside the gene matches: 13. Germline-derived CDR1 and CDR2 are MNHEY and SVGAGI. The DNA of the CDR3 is TGTGCCAGCAGGAGGTACGGGGGGAAGGGGAACGAGCAGTACTTC. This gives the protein CASRRYGGKGNEQYF.

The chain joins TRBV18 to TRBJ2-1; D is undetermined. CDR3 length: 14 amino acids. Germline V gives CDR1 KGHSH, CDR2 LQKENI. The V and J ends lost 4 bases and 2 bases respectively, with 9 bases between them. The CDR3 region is CASSLRPAYNEQFF. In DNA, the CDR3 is TGTGCCAGCTCACTTAGGCCCGCCTACAATGAGCAGTTCTTC. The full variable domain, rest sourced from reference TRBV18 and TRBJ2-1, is NAGVMQNPRHLVRRRGQEARLRCSPMKGHSHVYWYRQLPEEGLKFMVYLQKENIIDESGMPKERFSAEFPKEGPSILRIQQVVRGDSAAYFCASSLRPAYNEQFFGPGTRLTVL.

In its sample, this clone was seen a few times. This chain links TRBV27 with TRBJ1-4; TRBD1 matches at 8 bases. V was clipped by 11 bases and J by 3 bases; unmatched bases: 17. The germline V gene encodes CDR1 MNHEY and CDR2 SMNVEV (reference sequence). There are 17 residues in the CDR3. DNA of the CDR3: TGTGCCGCCTGGGACAGGTTACCGGGGGGGGCTAATGAAAAACTGTTTTTT. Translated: CAAWDRLPGGANEKLFF.

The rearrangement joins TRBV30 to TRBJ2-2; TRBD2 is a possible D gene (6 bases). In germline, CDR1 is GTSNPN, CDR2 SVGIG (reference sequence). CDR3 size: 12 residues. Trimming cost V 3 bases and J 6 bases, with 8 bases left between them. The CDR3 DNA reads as TGTGCCTGGAGCGGGACTCCCGGGGAGCTGTTTTTT. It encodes CAWSGTPGELFF.

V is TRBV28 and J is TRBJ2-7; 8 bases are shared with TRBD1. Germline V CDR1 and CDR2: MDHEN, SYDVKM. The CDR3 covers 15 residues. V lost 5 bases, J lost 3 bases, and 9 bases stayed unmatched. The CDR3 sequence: CASSPSGGPHYEQYF. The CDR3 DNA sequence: TGTGCCAGCAGTCCTTCAGGGGGCCCCCACTACGAGCAGTACTTC.

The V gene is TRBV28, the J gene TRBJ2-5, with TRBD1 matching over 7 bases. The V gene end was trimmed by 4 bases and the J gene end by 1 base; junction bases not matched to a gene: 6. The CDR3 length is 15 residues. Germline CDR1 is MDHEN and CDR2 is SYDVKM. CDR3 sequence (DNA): TGTGCCAGCAGTTCCTCGGGGACAGCCCAAGAGACCCAGTACTTC. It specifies CASSSSGTAQETQYF.

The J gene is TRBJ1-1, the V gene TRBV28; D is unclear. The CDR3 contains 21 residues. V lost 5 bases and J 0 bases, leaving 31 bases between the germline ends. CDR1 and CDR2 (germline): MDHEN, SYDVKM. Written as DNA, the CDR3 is TGTGCCAGCAGTCTACCCCTAGGGCGGGGAAAGTCCCCCTCGGTGAACACTGAAGCTTTCTTT. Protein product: CASSLPLGRGKSPSVNTEAFF.

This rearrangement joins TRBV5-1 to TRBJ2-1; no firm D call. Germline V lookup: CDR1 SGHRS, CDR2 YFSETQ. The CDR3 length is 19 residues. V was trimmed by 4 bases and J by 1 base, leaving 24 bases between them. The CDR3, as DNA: TGCGCCAGCAGCCGACGACTTACGGCAGGTCCAATTTCCTACAATGAGCAGTTCTTC. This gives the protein CASSRRLTAGPISYNEQFF.